Each of the 26 T cell receptor beta chains below was sequenced from the same sample in a study of blood T cell repertoires in COVID-19. Data came from immunoSEQ multiplex PCR; TCRdb stores just in-frame clones and leaves some out. This table has over 100,000 clones, less than 90% appearing once. Material: peripheral blood. The receptors here all came from an older woman with acute or convalescent COVID-19.

The chain recombines TRBV7-9 with TRBJ1-3, with a possible D match to TRBD1 (5 bases). Trimming took off 3 bases at V and 0 bases at J, with 9 bases between the two ends. Per germline, CDR1 SEHNR and CDR2 FQNEAQ (reference sequence). The CDR3 spans 15 residues. Here the CDR3 DNA reads TGTGCCAGCAGCTTCACAGGAATCTCTGGAAACACCATATATTTT. Amino acid sequence: CASSFTGISGNTIYF.

V gene TRBV7-2 combines with J gene TRBJ2-1; 9 bases agree with TRBD1. CDR1 is SGHTA, CDR2 FQGNSA, per germline. V lost 5 bases and J lost 4; bases outside the gene matches: 6. CDR3 length: 15 amino acids. The CDR3 protein is CASSPAGTGYNEQFF. The CDR3 DNA is TGTGCCAGCAGCCCAGCCGGGACAGGGTACAATGAGCAGTTCTTC.

The chain carries TRBV15 and TRBJ2-3; no clear D gene. With 1 base removed from V and 4 bases from J, the gap between germline ends came to 6 bases. From germline, CDR1 is LNHNV and CDR2 YYDKDF (reference sequence). This CDR3 region has 13 residues. CDR3 loop: CATSRASADTQYF. CDR3 bases: TGTGCCACCAGCAGAGCCAGCGCAGATACGCAGTATTTT.

On this clone: This sample includes further DNA sequences coding for the same CDR3. The rearrangement joins TRBV28 to TRBJ1-2, with 7 bases identical to TRBD1. The trim removed 5 bases at V and 0 bases at J, leaving 6 bases unmatched. The CDR3 covers 15 residues. Germline V lookup: CDR1 MDHEN, CDR2 SYDVKM. CDR3 sequence (DNA): TGTGCCAGCAGTGGAACAGGGGCTGCTAACTATGGCTACACCTTC. It encodes CASSGTGAANYGYTF.

This chain uses TRBV30 with TRBJ1-5; 9 bases agree with TRBD1. CDR3 size: 15 residues. The germline gives CDR1 GTSNPN, CDR2 SVGIG (reference sequence). V was clipped by 4 bases and J by 3 bases; unmatched bases: 7. CDR3 sequence (DNA): TGTGCCTGGAACGGACAGGGGAGGCCCAATCAGCCCCAGCATTTT. It is translated as CAWNGQGRPNQPQHF. Based on the CDR3 plus reference TRBV30 and TRBJ1-5, the full variable domain is SQTIHQWPATLVQPVGSPLSLECTVEGTSNPNLYWYRQAAGRGLQLLFYSVGIGQISSEVPQNLSASRPQDRQFILSSKKLLLSDSGFYLCAWNGQGRPNQPQHFGDGTRLSIL.

The CDR3 here is CAWGAAEAFF. The CDR3 nucleotides are TGTGCCTGGGGGGCCGCTGAAGCTTTCTTT. The J gene is TRBJ1-1, the V gene TRBV30; possibly TRBD1 for D (5 bases). The CDR3 contains 10 residues. CDR1 is GTSNPN and CDR2 is SVGIG in the germline V gene (reference sequence). The V and J ends lost 5 bases and 6 bases respectively, with 7 bases between them.

This sequence joins TRBV5-6 and TRBJ2-3; possible D gene TRBD1, 6 bases. The V end was cut by 1 base, the J end by 3 bases, with 15 bases between. The length of the CDR3 is 16 residues. Germline V lookup: CDR1 SGHDT, CDR2 YYEEEE. Here the CDR3 DNA reads TGTGCCAGCAGCTTGCGTTCCACAGGGAGTACAGATACGCAGTATTTT. This sequence encodes CASSLRSTGSTDTQYF.

The chain couples TRBV25-1 to TRBJ1-5; D call uncertain. This CDR3 is built from 14 residues. Per germline, CDR1 MGHDK and CDR2 SYGVNS. V was shortened by 3 bases and J by 4 bases, with 10 bases between the two germline ends. CDR3 residues: CASSESGGNQPQHF. DNA of the CDR3: TGTGCCAGCAGTGAGTCCGGCGGAAATCAGCCCCAGCATTTT. Together with reference TRBV25-1 and TRBJ1-5, the CDR3 gives the full variable domain: EADIYQTPRYLVIGTGKKITLECSQTMGHDKMYWYQQDPGMELHLIHYSYGVNSTEKGDLSSESTVSRIRTEHFPLTLESARPSHTSQYLCASSESGGNQPQHFGDGTRLSIL.

The count of this clone is one. The chain employs TRBV3-1 (or the pseudogene TRBV3-2) and TRBJ2-2; D possibly corresponds to TRBD1 (5 bases). The CDR3 contains 13 residues. Germline CDR1 is LGHDT and CDR2 is YNNKEL (reference sequence). V lost 4 bases and J lost 7, with 10 bases in between. CDR3 nucleotides: TGTGCCAGCAGCCGAATCAGGGTCGGGGAGCTGTTTTTT. Protein: CASSRIRVGELFF.

This chain uses TRBV10-3 with TRBJ1-2; no reliable D call. This CDR3 region has 11 residues. CDR1 is ENHRY, CDR2 SYGVKD, per germline. The V gene lost 9 bases and the J gene lost 2 bases, with 7 bases spanning the gap. The CDR3 nucleotides are TGTGCCATAGCGGGGAACTATGGCTACACCTTC. Protein sequence: CAIAGNYGYTF.

CDR3 sequence reads: CASRARASYEQYF. CDR3 coding DNA: TGTGCCAGTAGGGCCAGGGCTTCCTACGAGCAGTACTTC. V is TRBV19 and J is TRBJ2-7, with D tentatively TRBD1 (5 bases). The CDR3 runs to 13 residues. The V end was cut by 6 bases, the J end by 1 base, with 10 bases between. Germline V CDR1 and CDR2: LNHDA, SQIVND (reference sequence).

CDR3 sequence reads: CASSFAGTYEQYF. Written as DNA, the CDR3 is TGTGCCAGCAGCTTTGCGGGAACCTACGAGCAGTACTTC. The rearrangement joins TRBV5-4 to TRBJ2-7, with D perhaps TRBD2 (6 bases). Per the germline V gene, CDR1 is SGHNT and CDR2 is YYREEE (reference sequence). V lost 2 bases and J 2 bases, leaving 8 bases between the germline ends. The CDR3 is 13 residues long.

This chain joins TRBV19 and TRBJ2-4; possible D gene TRBD2, 6 bases. Trimming left V 7 bases short and J 3 bases short, with 19 bases between. The germline CDR1 and CDR2 sequences are LNHDA and SQIVND (reference sequence). The CDR3 covers 16 residues. The CDR3 loop is CASTTYGGSGKNIQYF. In nucleotides, the CDR3 is TGTGCCAGTACCACCTATGGGGGGTCGGGCAAAAACATTCAGTACTTC.

The rearrangement joins TRBV5-1 to TRBJ2-2; 9 bases are shared with TRBD1. The germline V gene has CDR1 SGHRS and CDR2 YFSETQ. The ends lost 6 bases at V and 5 bases at J; junction bases unmatched: 5. The CDR3 extends over 14 amino acids. CDR3 amino acids: CASNGQGITGELFF. The CDR3 DNA sequence: TGCGCCAGCAACGGACAGGGGATAACCGGGGAGCTGTTTTTT.

The J gene is TRBJ1-5, the V gene TRBV30; TRBD1 agrees at 7 bases. V shed 0 bases, J shed 2 bases, and the junction held 10 bases outside the gene matches. Germline V gene sequence: CDR1 GTSNPN, CDR2 SVGIG (reference sequence). CDR3 length: 17 amino acids. CDR3 sequence: CAWSVGQGGLGNQPQHF. The CDR3 DNA is TGTGCCTGGAGTGTTGGGCAGGGGGGTTTAGGCAATCAGCCCCAGCATTTT. Supplemented by reference TRBV30 and TRBJ1-5, the full variable domain reads SQTIHQWPATLVQPVGSPLSLECTVEGTSNPNLYWYRQAAGRGLQLLFYSVGIGQISSEVPQNLSASRPQDRQFILSSKKLLLSDSGFYLCAWSVGQGGLGNQPQHFGDGTRLSIL.

This chain uses TRBV2 with TRBJ2-1, with TRBD2 matching over 12 bases. The CDR3 runs 16 residues. Trimming took 5 bases from V and 6 from J; bases not matched to a gene: 8. Germline CDR1 and CDR2: SNHLY and FYNNEI. The CDR3 coding sequence is TGTGCCAGCAGTCGACTAGCGGGAGACGGTTCCAATGAGCAGTTCTTC. Its translation is CASSRLAGDGSNEQFF.

The chain combines TRBV30 with TRBJ1-4; unclear D gene. Germline CDR1 reads GTSNPN; CDR2 reads SVGIG (reference sequence). Trimming left V 5 bases short and J 8 bases short, with 15 bases between. The CDR3 spans 13 residues. Here the CDR3 DNA reads TGTGCCTGGTCGGGGTCTCTGCTAGAAAAACTGTTTTTT. This gives the protein CAWSGSLLEKLFF.

The CDR3 reads CASSYSPGQSYEQYF. As DNA, the CDR3 is TGTGCCAGCAGTTATTCTCCGGGACAAAGCTACGAGCAGTACTTC. The rearrangement uses TRBV28 and TRBJ2-7; maybe TRBD1 (6 bases). With 4 bases removed from V and 3 bases from J, the gap between germline ends came to 16 bases. Germline loops: CDR1 MDHEN, CDR2 SYDVKM. There are 15 residues in the CDR3.

The rearrangement uses TRBV27 and TRBJ2-7; D gene unclear. The germline gives CDR1 MNHEY, CDR2 SMNVEV (reference sequence). The CDR3 is 11 residues long. The ends were cut back, 4 bases at V and 4 bases at J, with 5 bases in the middle. This chain's CDR3 is CASSSLYEQYF. CDR3 sequence (DNA): TGTGCCAGCAGTTCCCTTTACGAGCAGTACTTC.

This chain connects TRBV9 to TRBJ2-1; 7 bases line up with TRBD2. Trimming at V came to 5 bases and at J to 5 bases, leaving 7 bases not matched to a gene. This CDR3 contains 14 residues. The germline CDR1 and CDR2 sequences are SGDLS and YYNGEE. This CDR3 reads CASSPRTSNNEQFF. DNA of the CDR3: TGTGCCAGCAGTCCTAGGACTAGTAACAATGAGCAGTTCTTC.

The rearrangement links TRBV3-1 (or the pseudogene TRBV3-2) to TRBJ1-1; TRBD1 aligns across 9 bases. The CDR3 loop spans 14 amino acids. J was trimmed by 3 bases and V by 4 bases; bases with no gene match: 3. Germline V CDR1 and CDR2: LGHDT, YNNKEL (reference sequence). CDR3 sequence (DNA): TGTGCCAGCAGCCCGACAGGGGGGGACACTGAAGCTTTCTTT. This encodes CASSPTGGDTEAFF.

This chain joins TRBV28 and TRBJ2-1; D uncertain. Trimming removed 6 bases at V and 8 bases at J, with 17 bases between. The CDR3 totals 14 residues. The germline V gene encodes CDR1 MDHEN and CDR2 SYDVKM. CDR3 residues: CASSPTQKHHEQFF. In nucleotides, the CDR3 is TGTGCCAGCAGCCCGACACAAAAACACCATGAGCAGTTCTTC. Together with reference TRBV28 and TRBJ2-1, the CDR3 gives the full variable domain: DVKVTQSSRYLVKRTGEKVFLECVQDMDHENMFWYRQDPGLGLRLIYFSYDVKMKEKGDIPEGYSVSREKKERFSLILESASTNQTSMYLCASSPTQKHHEQFFGPGTRLTVL.

The J gene is TRBJ1-2, the V gene TRBV7-9; D may be TRBD1 (5 bases). Per germline, CDR1 SEHNR and CDR2 FQNEAQ (reference sequence). The CDR3 loop spans 15 amino acids. Trimming pared 1 base from V and 6 bases from J, leaving 15 bases between. The CDR3 loop is CASSLVGGKSHGYTF. Written as DNA, the CDR3 is TGTGCCAGCAGCTTAGTCGGGGGAAAGAGCCATGGCTACACCTTC. Looking up the rest from reference TRBV7-9 and TRBJ1-2 gives the full variable domain: DTGVSQNPRHKITKRGQNVTFRCDPISEHNRLYWYRQTLGQGPEFLTYFQNEAQLEKSRLLSDRFSAERPKGSFSTLEIQRTEQGDSAMYLCASSLVGGKSHGYTFGSGTRLTVV.

V is TRBV2 and J is TRBJ2-2; D remains ambiguous. CDR1 and CDR2 (germline): SNHLY, FYNNEI. This CDR3 spans 10 amino acids. V gave up 8 bases and J gave up 4 bases, with 2 bases separating them. CDR3 bases: TGTGCCAGCCTCACCGGGGAGCTGTTTTTT. Translated: CASLTGELFF.

V is TRBV24-1 and J is TRBJ1-1, with 10 bases identical to TRBD1. The V and J ends lost 4 bases and 9 bases, in that order; junction bases with no gene match: 4. The CDR3 covers 13 residues. CDR1 is KGHDR and CDR2 is SFDVKD in the germline V gene. CDR3 DNA sequence: TGTGCCACCAGTGAAAGGACAGGGGGTAAAGCTTTCTTT. Translating it yields CATSERTGGKAFF.

Here the CDR3 reads CASSPGRGLNTEAFF. The CDR3 DNA sequence: TGTGCCAGCAGCCCGGGCCGGGGGTTGAACACTGAAGCTTTCTTT. The genes are TRBV5-4 and TRBJ1-1, with D possibly TRBD1 on 5 matching bases. Germline V gives CDR1 SGHNT, CDR2 YYREEE (reference sequence). The CDR3 has 15 amino acids. The ends were cut back, 4 bases at V and 0 bases at J, with 13 bases in the middle.